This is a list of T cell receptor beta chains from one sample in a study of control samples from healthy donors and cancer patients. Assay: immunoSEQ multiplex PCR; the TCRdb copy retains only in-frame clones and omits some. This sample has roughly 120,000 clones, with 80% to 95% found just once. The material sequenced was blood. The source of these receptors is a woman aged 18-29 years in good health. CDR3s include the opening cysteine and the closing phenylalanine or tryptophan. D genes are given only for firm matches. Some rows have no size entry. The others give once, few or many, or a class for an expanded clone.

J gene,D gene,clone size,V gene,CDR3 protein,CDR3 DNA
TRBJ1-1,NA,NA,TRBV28,CASSPYPGTEAFF,TGTGCCAGCAGTCCCTATCCGGGCACTGAAGCTTTCTTT
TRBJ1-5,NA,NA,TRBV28,CASSLGGGGGQPQHF,TGTGCCAGCAGTTTGGGTGGAGGGGGAGGCCAGCCCCAGCATTTT
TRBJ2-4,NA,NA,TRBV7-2,CASSLGGVGKNIQYF,TGTGCCAGCAGCTTAGGGGGAGTCGGCAAAAACATTCAGTACTTC
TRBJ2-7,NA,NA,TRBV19,CASSKSESYEQYF,TGTGCCAGTAGTAAGTCGGAGTCCTACGAGCAGTACTTC
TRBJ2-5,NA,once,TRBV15,CATSRDREETQYF,TGTGCCACCAGCAGAGACAGGGAAGAGACCCAGTACTTC
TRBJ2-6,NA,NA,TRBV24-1,CATSDVSGANVLTF,TGTGCCACCAGTGACGTGTCTGGGGCCAACGTCCTGACTTTC
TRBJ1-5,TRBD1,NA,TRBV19,CASSIPRGFGNQPQHF,TGTGCCAGTAGTATCCCCAGGGGGTTTGGCAATCAGCCCCAGCATTTT
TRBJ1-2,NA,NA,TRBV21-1,CASTTQVPRRGLRDYGYTF,TGTGCCAGCACCACGCAAGTCCCCCGAAGGGGGTTGAGGGACTATGGCTACACCTTC
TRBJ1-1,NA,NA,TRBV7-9,CASWGLHTEAFF,TGTGCCAGCTGGGGTTTGCACACTGAAGCTTTCTTT
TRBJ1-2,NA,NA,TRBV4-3,CASSQDPRGVGYNYGYTF,TGCGCCAGCAGCCAAGATCCGAGGGGAGTGGGCTATAACTATGGCTACACCTTC
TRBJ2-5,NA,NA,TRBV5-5,CASSLEGSKGTQYF,TGTGCCAGCAGCTTGGAGGGATCCAAGGGGACCCAGTACTTC
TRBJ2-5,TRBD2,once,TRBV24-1,CASSGGETQYF,TGTGCCTCTAGCGGGGGGGAGACCCAGTACTTC
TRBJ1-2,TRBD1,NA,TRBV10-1,CASSAQGAYGYTF,TGCGCCAGCAGTGCTCAGGGGGCCTATGGCTACACCTTC
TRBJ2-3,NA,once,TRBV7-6,CASSLARGADTQYF,TGTGCCAGCAGCTTAGCGCGCGGGGCAGATACGCAGTATTTT
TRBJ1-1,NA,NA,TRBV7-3,CASSPDSGRNTEAFF,TGTGCCAGCAGCCCGGACAGTGGGAGGAACACTGAAGCTTTCTTT
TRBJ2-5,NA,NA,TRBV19,CASSRALQETQYF,TGTGCCAGTAGCCGGGCCCTCCAAGAGACCCAGTACTTC
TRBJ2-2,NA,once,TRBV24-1,CATSRGVNTGELFF,TGTGCCACCAGCAGGGGCGTGAACACCGGGGAGCTGTTTTTT
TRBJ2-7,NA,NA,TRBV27,CASALTGPYEQYF,TGTGCCAGCGCCCTAACAGGACCCTACGAGCAGTACTTC
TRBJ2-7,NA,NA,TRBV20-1,CSASRGNEQYF,TGCAGTGCTAGTAGGGGGAACGAGCAGTACTTC
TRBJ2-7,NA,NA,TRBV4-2,CVLWQQYF,TGCGTCTTATGGCAGCAGTACTTC
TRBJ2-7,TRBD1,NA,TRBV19,CASSGTGTYEQYF,TGTGCCAGTAGTGGGACAGGGACCTACGAGCAGTACTTC
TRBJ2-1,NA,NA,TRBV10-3,CAISVFDNEQFF,TGTGCCATCAGTGTTTTTGACAATGAGCAGTTCTTC
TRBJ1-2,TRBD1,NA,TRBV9,CASSVAPRDRGHGYTF,TGTGCCAGCAGCGTAGCCCCAAGGGACAGGGGCCATGGCTACACCTTC
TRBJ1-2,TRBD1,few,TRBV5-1,CASSLAGGSLYGYTF,TGCGCCAGCAGCTTAGCAGGGGGCTCCCTCTATGGCTACACCTTC
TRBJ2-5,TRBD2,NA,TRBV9,CASSVEDERGLGETQYF,TGTGCCAGCAGCGTAGAGGACGAGCGGGGGTTGGGAGAGACCCAGTACTTC
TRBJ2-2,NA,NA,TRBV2,CASNIKTGELFF,TGTGCCAGCAACATCAAAACCGGGGAGCTGTTTTTT
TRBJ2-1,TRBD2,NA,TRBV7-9,CASSSGGDEQFF,TGTGCCAGCAGCTCCGGGGGGGATGAGCAGTTCTTC
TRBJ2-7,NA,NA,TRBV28,CASSFQKPYEQYF,TGTGCCAGCAGTTTTCAGAAACCCTACGAGCAGTACTTC
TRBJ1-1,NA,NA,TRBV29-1,CSVYPASEAFF,TGCAGCGTTTACCCGGCATCTGAAGCTTTCTTT
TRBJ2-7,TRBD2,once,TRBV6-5,CASESGSNPYEQYF,TGTGCCAGCGAAAGCGGGAGCAACCCCTACGAGCAGTACTTC
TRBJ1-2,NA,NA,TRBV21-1,CASTLRRSNYGYTF,TGTGCCAGCACCCTGCGGAGGAGTAACTATGGCTACACCTTC
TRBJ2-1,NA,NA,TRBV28,CASSFAGNYNEQFF,TGTGCCAGCAGTTTCGCGGGAAACTACAATGAGCAGTTCTTC